The clone carrying this TCR beta chain was detected only once. This sample was taken from a study of cytomegalovirus exposure and HLA in healthy donors. The PCR contained 60 Vbeta and 13 Jbeta primers. Assay used: immunoSEQ multiplex PCR; TCRdb lists only in-frame clones, some missing. The repertoire holds about 180,000 clones, around 75% seen once, with roughly 3% in the top ten. V shed 3 bases and J shed 4 bases, with 12 bases lying between them. Germline lookup yields CDR1 GTSNPN and CDR2 SVGIG (reference sequence). The CDR3 consists of 13 residues. This chain joins TRBV30 and TRBJ1-1, with D perhaps TRBD1 (5 bases). The sequencing sample was made of PBMCs. This clonotype originated in a male donor in good health and CMV-seronegative. The CDR3 nucleotides are TGTGCCTGGAGAGGCCAGGGAAGCACTGAAGCTTTCTTT. This translates into CAWRGQGSTEAFF.